What follows are 21 T cell receptor beta chains derived from one specimen sequenced in a study of cytomegalovirus exposure and HLA in healthy donors (dated 2017 in TCRdb). To prepare the library, the immunoSEQ multiplex PCR assay was applied. A mixture of 60 forward primers for TCR Vbeta segments and 13 reverse primers for TCR Jbeta segments was used in the multiplex PCR. TCRdb carries this immuneACCESS record with in-frame sequences only. Its versions omit some clonotypes, under half of them owing to an unresolved V gene in the studies checked, with the rest unexplained. The sample table contains 180,000 or so clones; only one count was recorded for about four fifths of them. Of the sample, approximately 2.9% falls within the top ten clones. Input material: PBMCs. The receptor source for this set is a female donor in good health and CMV-seronegative.

This clone was observed a handful of times. This sequence joins TRBV7-2 and TRBJ2-6; D not resolved. The CDR3 covers 17 residues. Trimming removed 2 bases from V and 0 bases from J, with 11 bases in between. Germline assignment: CDR1 SGHTA and CDR2 FQGNSA. CDR3 residues: CASSLYAGASGANVLTF. The CDR3, as DNA: TGTGCCAGCAGCTTATATGCCGGTGCCTCTGGGGCCAACGTCCTGACTTTC.

V is TRBV2 and J is TRBJ1-5, with TRBD1 matching over 7 bases. The junction had 7 bases not matched to a gene; V was cut back by 2 bases and J by 0 bases. The germline CDR1 and CDR2 sequences are SNHLY and FYNNEI. CDR3 length: 17 residues. This CDR3 is CASSERGPTFSNQPQHF. The CDR3 coding sequence is TGTGCCAGCAGTGAAAGGGGGCCCACTTTTAGCAATCAGCCCCAGCATTTT.

V gene TRBV12-5 combines with J gene TRBJ1-5; TRBD1 matches 9 bases. The CDR3 runs to 14 residues. With 7 bases clipped from V and 4 bases from J, the junction kept 5 bases outside the gene matches. Per the germline V gene, CDR1 is LGHNT and CDR2 is FRNRAP. In DNA form, the CDR3 reads TGTGCTAGTGAGGTGGGGACAGGGAATCAGCCCCAGCATTTT. This gives the protein CASEVGTGNQPQHF. Together with reference TRBV12-5 and TRBJ1-5, the CDR3 gives the full variable domain: DARVTQTPRHKVTEMGQEVTMRCQPILGHNTVFWYRQTMMQGLELLAYFRNRAPLDDSGMPKDRFSAEMPDATLATLKIQPSEPRDSAVYFCASEVGTGNQPQHFGDGTRLSIL.

This clone was observed a handful of times. The J gene is TRBJ2-5, the V gene TRBV11-2; D is perhaps TRBD2 (6 bases). V was shortened by 5 bases and J by 11 bases, with 15 bases between the two germline ends. This CDR3 is 12 amino acids long. Germline V gene lookup returns CDR1 SGHAT and CDR2 FQNNGV. The CDR3 sequence: CASSRAGQEQYF. The DNA for the CDR3 is TGTGCCAGCAGCCGGGCGGGGCAGGAGCAGTACTTC.

The V gene is TRBV30, the J gene TRBJ1-2; D is undetermined. Trimming pared 4 bases from V and 6 bases from J, leaving 15 bases between. The CDR3 covers 13 residues. The germline V gene encodes CDR1 GTSNPN and CDR2 SVGIG (reference sequence). Written as DNA, the CDR3 is TGTGCCTGGACCGCTGGGTTCGGGGATGGCTACACCTTC. Protein product: CAWTAGFGDGYTF.

The chain couples TRBV25-1 to TRBJ2-6; TRBD1 matches at 7 bases. Germline CDR1 is MGHDK and CDR2 is SYGVNS. The V segment lost 6 bases and the J segment 4 bases; nucleotides outside the gene matches: 12. The CDR3 has 17 residues. As DNA, the CDR3 is TGTGCCAGCAGCACGGGACAGTTTTATAGAGGGGCCAACGTCCTGACTTTC. It specifies CASSTGQFYRGANVLTF. Full variable domain (outside the CDR3, taken from reference TRBV25-1 and TRBJ2-6): EADIYQTPRYLVIGTGKKITLECSQTMGHDKMYWYQQDPGMELHLIHYSYGVNSTEKGDLSSESTVSRIRTEHFPLTLESARPSHTSQYLCASSTGQFYRGANVLTFGAGSRLTVL.

J is TRBJ2-7 and V is TRBV27, with unresolved D. Trimming cost V 8 bases and J 3 bases, with 17 bases left between them. CDR1 and CDR2 from the germline V gene are MNHEY and SMNVEV (reference sequence). The CDR3 totals 14 residues. This CDR3 reads CASRLTQIHYEQYF. CDR3 sequence (DNA): TGTGCCAGCCGCCTTACCCAGATCCACTACGAGCAGTACTTC.

In its sample, this clone was seen a few times. This sequence joins TRBV4-1 and TRBJ2-1; 9 bases match TRBD1. The CDR3 sequence is 15 residues long. V shed 6 bases, J shed 6 bases, and the junction held 9 bases outside the gene matches. The V gene's germline CDR1 is MGHRA and CDR2 YSYEKL. CDR3 amino acids: CASRRHRDRVNEQFF. The DNA of the CDR3 is TGCGCCAGCAGAAGGCACCGGGACAGGGTCAATGAGCAGTTCTTC.

The chain has TRBV7-3 and TRBJ1-5; D is possibly TRBD1 (6 bases). V lost 6 bases to trimming and J lost 6 bases, with 12 bases between them. Germline V gene data show CDR1 as SGHTA and CDR2 as FQGTGA. CDR3 size: 13 residues. The DNA of the CDR3 is TGTGCCAGCAGACTAGGGGGACGTCAGCCCCAGCATTTT. Protein product: CASRLGGRQPQHF.

The chain has TRBV5-8 and TRBJ2-5; TRBD2 matches at 10 bases. The V gene end was trimmed by 3 bases and the J gene end by 2 bases; junction bases not matched to a gene: 4. Germline V CDR1 and CDR2: SGHTS, YDEGEE. The CDR3 has 15 residues. DNA for the CDR3: TGTGCCAGCAGCTCCGGGACTAGCGAGCAAGAGACCCAGTACTTC. Translating it yields CASSSGTSEQETQYF.

J is TRBJ2-3 and V is TRBV14; 7 bases map to TRBD2. This CDR3 region has 15 residues. V was pared by 2 bases and J by 1 base, with 3 bases of the junction left unmatched. Germline CDR1 reads SGHDN; CDR2 reads FVKESK. CDR3 region: CASSQRGEGTDTQYF. CDR3 nucleotide sequence: TGTGCCAGCAGCCAACGGGGGGAGGGCACAGATACGCAGTATTTT.

The CDR3 is CASSSPGVAGLPWVNNEQFF. DNA of the CDR3: TGTGCCAGCAGTTCCCCCGGGGTAGCGGGACTACCCTGGGTGAACAATGAGCAGTTCTTC. This chain links TRBV28 with TRBJ2-1; 8 bases fit TRBD2. CDR1 is MDHEN, CDR2 SYDVKM, per germline. Losses at the gene ends were 4 bases for V and 5 bases for J; bases not matched to a gene: 22. The CDR3 loop spans 20 amino acids.

The chain is built from TRBV7-9 and TRBJ2-3; D is perhaps TRBD1 (6 bases). The CDR3 extends over 15 amino acids. Germline V lookup: CDR1 SEHNR, CDR2 FQNEAQ (reference sequence). The ends were cut back, 5 bases at V and 6 bases at J, with 18 bases in the middle. CDR3 in amino acids: CASSVRDTRSDTQYF. Written as DNA, the CDR3 is TGTGCCAGCAGCGTCCGGGACACCCGGTCTGATACGCAGTATTTT.

The chain carries TRBV27 and TRBJ2-1; TRBD2 aligns across 8 bases. The V gene end was trimmed by 3 bases and the J gene end by 3 bases; junction bases not matched to a gene: 4. Germline CDR1 and CDR2: MNHEY and SMNVEV (reference sequence). The CDR3 is 15 amino acids. The CDR3 here is CASSFPREGYNEQFF. The CDR3, as DNA: TGTGCCAGCAGTTTCCCACGGGAGGGCTACAATGAGCAGTTCTTC.

The V and J genes are TRBV6-1 and TRBJ2-7; D gene ambiguous. CDR3 size: 11 residues. The germline CDR1 and CDR2 sequences are MNHNS and SASEGT. The V gene lost 8 bases and the J gene lost 2 bases, with 7 bases spanning the gap. CDR3 residues: CASSMAYEQYF. The CDR3 region has the DNA TGTGCCAGCTCTATGGCCTACGAGCAGTACTTC.

For this clone: Its ends do not fully match the called genes, so a read error is possible. The chain couples TRBV28 to TRBJ2-7; TRBD1 is a possible D gene (5 bases). Germline V gene sequence: CDR1 MDHEN, CDR2 SYDVKM. CDR3 length: 12 amino acids. The CDR3 DNA reads TGTGCCAGCAGTTTGTCAGGGCTCAACTGGGTCTTC. This sequence encodes CASSLSGLNWVF.

This chain connects TRBV4-1 to TRBJ2-5; 10 bases agree with TRBD2. The J call may be incorrect, as the DNA end agrees better with TRBJ2-7. This CDR3 has 15 residues. Germline V gene sequence: CDR1 MGHRA, CDR2 YSYEKL. CDR3 in amino acids: CASSPSSGRNYEQYF. The DNA of the CDR3 is TGCGCCAGCAGCCCGTCTAGCGGGAGAAACTACGAGCAGTACTTC.

This chain uses TRBV5-6 with TRBJ2-5; D gene unclear. This CDR3 has 12 amino acids. Per the germline V gene, CDR1 is SGHDT and CDR2 is YYEEEE. V was cut by 0 bases and J by 7 bases, with 7 bases left in between. This chain's CDR3 is CASSLVAGTQYF. The CDR3 DNA follows: TGTGCCAGCAGCTTGGTGGCAGGGACCCAGTACTTC. Full variable domain (outside the CDR3, taken from reference TRBV5-6 and TRBJ2-5): DAGVTQSPTHLIKTRGQQVTLRCSPKSGHDTVSWYQQALGQGPQFIFQYYEEEERQRGNFPDRFSGHQFPNYSSELNVNALLLGDSALYLCASSLVAGTQYFGPGTRLLVL.

The chain recombines TRBV13 with TRBJ2-3, with D unclear. V was shortened by 5 bases and J by 1 base, with 16 bases between the two germline ends. The CDR3 is made up of 16 amino acids. Germline V lookup: CDR1 PRHDT, CDR2 FYEKMQ (reference sequence). The CDR3 spells CASSPIDYGGTDTQYF. In DNA, the CDR3 is TGTGCCAGCAGCCCCATCGATTACGGAGGCACAGATACGCAGTATTTT.

V gene TRBV11-3 combines with J gene TRBJ2-7; TRBD2 is a possible D gene (5 bases). Germline CDR1 reads SGHNT; CDR2 reads YENEEA. The germline V and J ends were trimmed by 5 bases and 0 bases, with 14 bases remaining between them. The CDR3 contains 15 residues. CDR3 DNA: TGTGCCAGCAGCCGGGAAGTAGGACGCTCCTACGAGCAGTACTTC. This codes for CASSREVGRSYEQYF.

V gene TRBV4-1 combines with J gene TRBJ1-2, with 8 bases lining up with TRBD1. Germline V gene lookup returns CDR1 MGHRA and CDR2 YSYEKL. The CDR3 is 14 residues long. The trim removed 4 bases at V and 4 bases at J, leaving 5 bases unmatched. CDR3 loop: CASSPRQGSYGYTF. CDR3 coding DNA: TGCGCCAGCAGCCCCAGACAGGGGAGCTATGGCTACACCTTC.